What follows describes a single T cell receptor (beta chain). Its specificity is unknown. This record belongs to a study of CD8+CD57+ T cells in acquired aplastic anemia. Study at large: The sorted CD4+ and CD8+ cells yielded an average around 3 ug of DNA. The average read count for CD4+ cells in healthy donors was about 10 million. General study points: Simpson's diversity of CD8+ cells was not significantly different in patients compared with controls. Shared by patients and controls, 25 to 30 CD8+ CDR3s were abundant in patients.

CDR3 and TCR beta VDJ profiling relied on a genomic DNA template. Each CDR3 protein gets one entry after TCRdb re-called the reads with MiXCR. Here the sample spans 150,000 to 200,000 distinct CDR3 sequences, around 60% being singletons. Germline V lookup: CDR1 SEHNR, CDR2 FQNEAQ (reference sequence). The CDR3 runs 13 residues. V lost 6 bases and J lost 17; bases outside the gene matches: 10. This receptor was taken from a human donor in good health. The sequencing input was sorted CD4+, CD8+, or CD8+CD57+ T cells (not recorded which) from PBMCs. The chain uses TRBV7-9 and TRBJ1-6; 10 bases are shared with TRBD1. The CDR3 DNA reads TGTGCCAGCAGTGCAGACCCGGGACAGGGGATCCACTTT. Its translation: CASSADPGQGIHF. Full variable domain (outside the CDR3, taken from reference TRBV7-9 and TRBJ1-6): DTGVSQNPRHKITKRGQNVTFRCDPISEHNRLYWYRQTLGQGPEFLTYFQNEAQLEKSRLLSDRFSAERPKGSFSTLEIQRTEQGDSAMYLCASSADPGQGIHFGNGTRLTVT.